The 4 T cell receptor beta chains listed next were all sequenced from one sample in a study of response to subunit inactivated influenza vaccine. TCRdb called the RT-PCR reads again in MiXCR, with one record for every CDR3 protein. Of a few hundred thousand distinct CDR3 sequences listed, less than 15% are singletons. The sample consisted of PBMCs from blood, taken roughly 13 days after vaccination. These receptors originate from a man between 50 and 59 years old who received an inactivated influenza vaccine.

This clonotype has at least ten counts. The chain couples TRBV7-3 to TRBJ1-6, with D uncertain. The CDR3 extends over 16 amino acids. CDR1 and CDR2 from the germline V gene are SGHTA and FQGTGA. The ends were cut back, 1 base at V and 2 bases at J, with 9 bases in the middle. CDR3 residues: CASSLNSRTYNSPLHF. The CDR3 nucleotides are TGTGCCAGCAGCTTAAACAGCCGGACCTATAATTCACCCCTCCACTTT.

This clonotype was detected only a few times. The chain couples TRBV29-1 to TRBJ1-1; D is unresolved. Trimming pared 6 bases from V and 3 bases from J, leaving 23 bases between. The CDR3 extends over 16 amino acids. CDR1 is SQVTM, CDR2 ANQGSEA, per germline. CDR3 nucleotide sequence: TGCAGCGTCTCCCGATGGGGATCCGGTTCCGACACTGAAGCTTTCTTT. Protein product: CSVSRWGSGSDTEAFF.

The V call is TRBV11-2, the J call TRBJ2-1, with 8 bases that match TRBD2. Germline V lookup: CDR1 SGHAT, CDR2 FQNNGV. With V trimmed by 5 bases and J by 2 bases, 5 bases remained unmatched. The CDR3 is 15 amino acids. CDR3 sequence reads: CASSTLRGAYNEQFF. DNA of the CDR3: TGTGCCAGCAGCACCTTGCGGGGGGCCTACAATGAGCAGTTCTTC.

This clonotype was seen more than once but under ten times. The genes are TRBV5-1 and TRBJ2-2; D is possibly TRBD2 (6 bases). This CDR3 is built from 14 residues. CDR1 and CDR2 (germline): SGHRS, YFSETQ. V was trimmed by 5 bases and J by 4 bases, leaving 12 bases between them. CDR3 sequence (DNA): TGCGCCAGCAGTGCCGGGGGAATCACCGGGGAGCTGTTTTTT. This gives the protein CASSAGGITGELFF. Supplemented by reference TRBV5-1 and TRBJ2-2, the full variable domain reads KAGVTQTPRYLIKTRGQQVTLSCSPISGHRSVSWYQQTPGQGLQFLFEYFSETQRNKGNFPGRFSGRQFSNSRSEMNVSTLELGDSALYLCASSAGGITGELFFGEGSRLTVL.